This T cell receptor beta chain was documented in a study of T cells in Graves' hyperthyroidism and ophthalmopathy (dated by TCRdb to the late 2010s). About the study as a whole: Peripheral blood samples were taken at initial diagnosis, before any treatment was given. To identify distinguishing TCR V-J signatures, a discovery cohort of 90 to 100 patients was used, comprising approximately 40 with Graves' ophthalmopathy and around 60 with stable Graves' hyperthyroidism. Whether ophthalmopathy could be predicted prospectively was tested in an independent validation cohort made up of fewer than 20 hyperthyroidism patients plus 17 patients who later progressed to ophthalmopathy. The approximately 90 discovery patients were divided at random into training and test sets in a 7:3 ratio. In addition, the study compared T-cell repertoires in thyroid tissue and in blood from about six Graves' hyperthyroidism patients. After sampling, hyperthyroidism patients received methimazole starting at 30 mg daily, and ophthalmopathy patients received high-dose intravenous methylprednisolone. The paper describes TCR Vbeta CDR3 sequencing of more than 120 peripheral blood samples, made up of 43 ophthalmopathy patients, around 78 hyperthyroidism patients and 17 progressor patients.

In this sample, this clonotype turned up a few times. Its specific antigen is unknown. Base qualities are not recorded, but no much larger clone differs from it by a single base. Stable Graves' hyperthyroidism was defined as no progression to ophthalmopathy during 18 months of follow-up. Hyperthyroidism patients were aged 18 to 65 years and newly diagnosed, with disease duration of less than 2 months. Patients with uncontrolled infections, other autoimmune diseases, pregnancy or lactation were excluded. Diagnoses were established on the basis of clinical symptoms, serum thyroxine and TRAb, thyroid ultrasound, and orbital computed tomography. PBMCs were separated from around 9.1 ml of fresh peripheral blood using Ficoll-Paque density gradient centrifugation. Total RNA was extracted with Trizol reagent, and quality was checked on an Agilent 2100 Bioanalyzer. Amplification of TCR beta CDR3 regions was carried out from RNA transcripts. The TCR CDR3 was subjected to a first round of RT-PCR using the HTBI primer set and the Qiagen OneStep RT-PCR kit. The libraries were constructed in a second round of multiplex PCR and then size-selected and purified. Sequencing of the libraries was done on an Illumina HiSeq2000 using paired-end 100 bp reads. The study's own analysis went as follows. Raw data were processed with SOAPnuke, discarding reads with adapters, uncalled bases, mean Phred below 15, or no exact constant-primer or identifier match. COPE v1.2.5 was used to merge high-quality paired reads, and clonotypes were defined as unique nucleotide sequences. MiTCR v1.1 was used to align the clonotypes against IMGT TRBV, TRBD and TRBJ reference segments. Only V-J combinations with frequency above 0.0001, covering 99% to 99.2% of repertoires, were analysed. A TCS score was defined as the ratio between F50 (clonal expansion) and ExV (chaos), using BLOSUM62-based TCRdist between CDR3 peptides within each V-J. Welch's t-statistics and random forest reduced 500 to 650 V-J features to roughly 13, which were used in a naive Bayes classifier (R e1071). Through fastp at Q25 and MiXCR, TCRdb rebuilt clones from the public reads, retaining in-frame beta chains. Entries that share a CDR3 protein sequence are merged under the most common genes and DNA. The V and J calls and clone size come from TCRdb's table, not from the authors' own analysis. The sample includes 600,000 to 650,000 distinct CDR3 sequences, with 15% to 20% observed a single time. The ten top clones hold 3% to 4.5% of the sample.

The paper's findings and limits, for the study overall: No statistical method was used to fix the sample size in advance, and group allocation was not hidden from the investigators. In validation, the model predicted progression to ophthalmopathy a median of about 6 months before onset, with roughly 71% sensitivity and about 72% specificity. Ophthalmopathy was separated from stable hyperthyroidism by a 13 V-J signature model, with about 86% sensitivity and roughly 84% specificity obtained in cross-validation and 80%/75% obtained in testing. Most expanded thyroid clonotypes (frequency above 0.001) were also detected in blood, suggesting blood repertoires may reflect thyroid immune responses.

This TCR derives from a woman younger than 45 with Graves' hyperthyroidism. Sequencing was performed on blood.

The encoded CDR3 is CASSLSPGGELFF. The base sequence is TGTGCCAGCAGTTTAAGTCCGGGCGGGGAGCTGTTTTTT. This chain is built from TRBV27 and TRBJ2-2, with no confidently assigned D gene. Per the germline V gene (reference sequence), MNHEY is the CDR1 and SMNVEV is the CDR2. V drops 2 bases and J drops 7 bases, leaving 8 bases in between. The CDR3 numbers 13 residues from cysteine through phenylalanine. CDR3 DNA is the only sequence kept; it has 39 bases, read in frame from the first base.